The 23 T cell receptor beta chains below were found in one sample sequenced in a study of response to subunit inactivated influenza vaccine. MiXCR was run by TCRdb on the RT-PCR reads, yielding one entry per CDR3 protein. The sample holds more than 450,000 distinct CDR3 sequences, approximately 10% seen once. The sequencing here drew on PBMCs from blood, taken on the day of vaccination. These receptors originate from a man in his fifties who received an inactivated influenza vaccine.

This clonotype has just a few counts. The chain recombines TRBV12-3 or TRBV12-4 with TRBJ2-7; 8 bases map to TRBD1. Losses at the gene ends were 2 bases for V and 4 bases for J; bases not matched to a gene: 4. The CDR3 sequence is 14 residues long. Here the CDR3 DNA reads TGTGCCAGCAGTTTATTACAGGGGGGATACGAGCAGTACTTC. The encoded protein is CASSLLQGGYEQYF.

This clonotype was observed a few times. The rearrangement joins TRBV15 to TRBJ2-5, with unresolved D. V was cut by 0 bases and J by 5 bases, with 16 bases left in between. Germline V gene lookup returns CDR1 LNHNV and CDR2 YYDKDF (reference sequence). There are 16 residues in the CDR3. Here the CDR3 DNA reads TGTGCCACCAGCAGAGAATTCCTGCCCTCCCACGAGACCCAGTACTTC. As protein: CATSREFLPSHETQYF.

V and J are TRBV5-1 and TRBJ2-1; 8 nucleotides agree with TRBD2. Looked up from germline, CDR1 is SGHRS and CDR2 is YFSETQ. The V and J ends lost 0 bases and 10 bases, in that order; junction bases with no gene match: 6. The CDR3 consists of 14 residues. DNA of the CDR3: TGCGCCAGCAGCTTGGAATCGGGGACTAGGGAGCAGTTCTTC. Protein product: CASSLESGTREQFF.

This clonotype was recorded a few times. The V and J genes are TRBV3-1 and TRBJ1-1; TRBD1 is a possible D gene (5 bases). Germline V CDR1 and CDR2: LGHDT, YNNKEL (reference sequence). The CDR3 has 13 residues. V lost 1 base to trimming and J lost 6 bases, with 9 bases between them. The CDR3 spells CASSQGGVAEAFF. CDR3 DNA: TGTGCCAGCAGCCAAGGGGGCGTCGCTGAAGCTTTCTTT.

V is TRBV20-1 and J is TRBJ1-5, with D perhaps TRBD1 (5 bases). Looked up from germline, CDR1 is DFQATT and CDR2 is SNEGSKA (reference sequence). This CDR3 contains 14 residues. Trimming took off 5 bases at V and 9 bases at J, with 20 bases between the two ends. The DNA for the CDR3 is TGCAGTGCTGGAATCGGGACGGCAGATCGGCCCCAGCATTTT. This encodes CSAGIGTADRPQHF.

This clonotype was found a few times. V and J are TRBV29-1 and TRBJ2-2; D not certain. Trimming removed 4 bases at V and 3 bases at J, with 6 bases between. This CDR3 is 12 amino acids long. Germline V lookup: CDR1 SQVTM, CDR2 ANQGSEA. The CDR3 sequence: CSVVMDTGELFF. CDR3 DNA: TGCAGCGTTGTAATGGACACCGGGGAGCTGTTTTTT.

This clonotype was seen many times. This chain links TRBV12-3 or TRBV12-4 with TRBJ2-7; TRBD1 might be the D (6 bases). Between the trimmed V and J ends, which lost 2 bases and 3 bases, there was a span of 14 bases. The CDR3 sequence is 15 residues long. The DNA for the CDR3 is TGTGCCAGCAGTTTAACCGGGACAATGAGCTACGAGCAGTACTTC. It yields the protein CASSLTGTMSYEQYF.

This clonotype was recorded many times. The chain couples TRBV7-9 to TRBJ2-7; TRBD1 aligns across 10 bases. CDR1 and CDR2 from the germline V gene are SEHNR and FQNEAQ (reference sequence). The V gene end was trimmed by 5 bases and the J gene end by 1 base; junction bases not matched to a gene: 8. This CDR3 comprises 16 residues. The CDR3 loop reads CASSRRPGQGSYEQYF. CDR3 bases: TGTGCCAGCAGCCGACGCCCGGGACAGGGGTCCTACGAGCAGTACTTC.

The chain has TRBV11-2 and TRBJ2-5; possible D gene TRBD1, 5 bases. The CDR3 length is 15 residues. Germline CDR1 and CDR2: SGHAT and FQNNGV. V gave up 3 bases and J gave up 9 bases, with 20 bases separating them. The CDR3 bases are TGTGCCAGCAGCTTCCTCCAAGGGGCCGGATGGGCCCAGTACTTC. This sequence encodes CASSFLQGAGWAQYF.

This clonotype was recorded at least ten times. The chain recombines TRBV29-1 with TRBJ1-5, with TRBD1 matching 9 bases. The CDR3 extends over 13 amino acids. CDR1 and CDR2 from the germline V gene are SQVTM and ANQGSEA. V was pared by 5 bases and J by 7 bases, with 6 bases of the junction left unmatched. CDR3 bases: TGCAGCGTTTCCGGGACAGGGAACCAGCCCCAGCATTTT. It translates to CSVSGTGNQPQHF. Variable domain in full (rest from reference TRBV29-1 and TRBJ1-5): SAVISQKPSRDICQRGTSLTIQCQVDSQVTMMFWYRQQPGQSLTLIATANQGSEATYESGFVIDKFPISRPNLTFSTLTVSNMSPEDSSIYLCSVSGTGNQPQHFGDGTRLSIL.

This clonotype appeared a few times. The chain employs TRBV29-1 and TRBJ2-3; possibly TRBD2 for D (5 bases). The length of the CDR3 is 14 residues. Trimming removed 1 base at V and 2 bases at J, with 10 bases between. Germline V lookup: CDR1 SQVTM, CDR2 ANQGSEA. In DNA, the CDR3 is TGCAGCGTTGAAGGGGATAGCGCCACAGATACGCAGTATTTT. Translated, it gives CSVEGDSATDTQYF.

This rearrangement joins TRBV3-1 to TRBJ2-1; TRBD2 matches at 8 bases. Germline CDR1 reads LGHDT; CDR2 reads YNNKEL (reference sequence). The CDR3 length is 15 residues. Germline trimming cut 3 bases from V and 9 bases from J; bases unmatched to any gene: 10. The CDR3 sequence: CASSQPGLVVGEQFF. The DNA of the CDR3 is TGTGCCAGCAGCCAGCCGGGACTAGTGGTAGGTGAGCAGTTCTTC.

V gene TRBV4-1 combines with J gene TRBJ2-7, with TRBD1 identical over 7 bases. Per germline, CDR1 MGHRA and CDR2 YSYEKL. The CDR3 runs 15 residues. J gave up 4 bases and V 1 base, and 7 bases lay outside the gene matches. CDR3 bases: TGCGCCAGCAGCCAAGCGCCGGGACAGCTATACGAGCAGTACTTC. Amino acids: CASSQAPGQLYEQYF.

This clonotype was found many times. DNA for the CDR3: TGCAGTGCTAGACTCAATCTATATTCCTATGAGCAGTTCTTC. It codes for CSARLNLYSYEQFF. This chain uses TRBV20-1 with TRBJ2-1; D is unresolved. The CDR3 consists of 14 residues. V dropped 2 bases and J dropped 8 bases, with 16 bases sitting between them. CDR1 DFQATT and CDR2 SNEGSKA come from the germline V gene (reference sequence).

The genes are TRBV10-3 and TRBJ2-7, with D unclear. V dropped 6 bases and J dropped 0 bases, with 6 bases sitting between them. Germline CDR1 and CDR2: ENHRY and SYGVKD. CDR3 length equals 12 residues. The DNA of the CDR3 is TGTGCCATCAGCCGAAACTCCTACGAGCAGTACTTC. This sequence encodes CAISRNSYEQYF.

A word on this clonotype: Germline is not matched at one junction end, which may reflect a read error. The genes are TRBV3-1 and TRBJ2-7; the D is unclear. The CDR3 contains 16 residues. Germline V gene data show CDR1 as LGHDT and CDR2 as YNNKEL (reference sequence). In DNA, the CDR3 is TGTGCCAGCAGCCAAGGCGGACCTTTGAGCTCCTACGAGCGGTACTTC. It encodes CASSQGGPLSSYERYF.

This clonotype showed up just a few times. This sequence joins TRBV5-1 and TRBJ2-7; tentatively, D is TRBD1 (6 bases). The CDR3 runs 13 residues. Trimming pared 5 bases from V and 5 bases from J, leaving 14 bases between. CDR1 SGHRS and CDR2 YFSETQ come from the germline V gene. The CDR3 loop reads CASRFGGDDEQYF. CDR3 DNA: TGCGCCAGCAGGTTTGGGGGCGACGACGAGCAGTACTTC.

This clonotype was seen ten or more times. This chain links TRBV18 with TRBJ1-2; D is undetermined. V lost 1 base and J lost 7, with 10 bases in between. CDR1 and CDR2 (germline): KGHSH, LQKENI. This CDR3 has 13 residues. The CDR3 region has the DNA TGTGCCAGCTCACCACAGGAGGAAGGTGGCTACACCTTC. Translated, it gives CASSPQEEGGYTF.

The J gene is TRBJ1-5, the V gene TRBV6-2 or TRBV6-3; 8 nucleotides match TRBD1. CDR1 is MNHEY and CDR2 is SVGEGT in the germline V gene. V was pared by 5 bases and J by 3 bases, with 9 bases of the junction left unmatched. The CDR3 totals 16 residues. The CDR3 nucleotides read TGTGCCAGCAGTCCTCAGACAGGGGCCATCAATCAGCCCCAGCATTTT. Amino acids: CASSPQTGAINQPQHF.

This clonotype appeared once. At one end the junction does not follow the germline gene, possibly because of a read error. The chain couples TRBV20-1 to TRBJ2-1, with a weak D call TRBD2 (6 bases). Germline V gene lookup returns CDR1 DFQATT and CDR2 SNEGSKA (reference sequence). The CDR3 length is 14 residues. The CDR3 DNA reads TGCTGTGCTAGAGTCCCCGCGGGGATAGATGAGCAGTTCTTC. Protein: CCARVPAGIDEQFF.

The rearrangement uses TRBV6-5 and TRBJ2-1, with TRBD1 as a possible D gene (7 bases). With 0 bases removed from V and 6 bases from J, the gap between germline ends came to 15 bases. This CDR3 contains 16 residues. Germline V gene data show CDR1 as MNHEY and CDR2 as SVGAGI. CDR3 sequence reads: CASSYSIRGDGNEQFF. The CDR3 DNA reads as TGTGCCAGCAGTTACTCGATCAGGGGGGATGGCAATGAGCAGTTCTTC.

This clonotype was seen a handful of times. The genes are TRBV6-5 and TRBJ2-1, with TRBD1 identical over 8 bases. Germline V lookup: CDR1 MNHEY, CDR2 SVGAGI. The CDR3 runs to 12 residues. The CDR3 DNA reads as TGTGCTCTCCGGGACAGGAGGGGTGAGCAGTTCTTC. Protein product: CALRDRRGEQFF.

This clonotype was found a few times. This chain uses TRBV3-1 with TRBJ1-2; 7 nucleotides agree with TRBD1. Germline lookup yields CDR1 LGHDT and CDR2 YNNKEL (reference sequence). The CDR3 length is 16 residues. J was trimmed by 3 bases and V by 3 bases; bases with no gene match: 10. The CDR3 loop is CASSQNRGSGDYGYTF. DNA of the CDR3: TGTGCCAGCAGCCAGAACAGGGGCTCAGGAGACTATGGCTACACCTTC.